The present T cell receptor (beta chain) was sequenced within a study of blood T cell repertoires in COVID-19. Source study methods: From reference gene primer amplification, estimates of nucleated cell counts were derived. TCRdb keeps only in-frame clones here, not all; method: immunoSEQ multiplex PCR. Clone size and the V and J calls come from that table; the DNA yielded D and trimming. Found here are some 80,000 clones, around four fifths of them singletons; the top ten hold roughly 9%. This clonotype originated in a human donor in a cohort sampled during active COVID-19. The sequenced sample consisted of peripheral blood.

The CDR3 DNA reads as TGCGCCAGCAGCTTGGAGGGGGCCGACACTGAAGCTTTCTTT. Translating gives CASSLEGADTEAFF. The chain carries TRBV5-1 and TRBJ1-1; 7 bases agree with TRBD1. Germline values: CDR1 SGHRS, CDR2 YFSETQ. The trim removed 0 bases at V and 3 bases at J, leaving 2 bases unmatched. This CDR3 has 14 residues.